The 29 T cell receptor beta chains given below trace back to one sample, sequenced in a study of blood T cells in healthy people across ages. A J-beta primer mix and a sample-barcoded 5' primer were used in a second PCR of roughly 6 to 12 cycles. MiXCR, run by TCRdb on the 5' RACE reads, gives a single entry per CDR3 protein. Of about 290,000 distinct CDR3 sequences listed, roughly 26% are singletons. The sequencing input was blood. These TCRs come from a woman between 70 and 85 years old in good health.

This clonotype was seen a handful of times. One end of the junction fails to match germline, which may point to a read error. The chain recombines TRBV9 with TRBJ2-5; D possibly corresponds to TRBD2 (6 bases). Germline V CDR1 and CDR2: SGDLS, YYNGEE. There are 14 residues in the CDR3. This chain's CDR3 is CVSSPREALETQYF. CDR3 coding DNA: TGTGTCAGCAGCCCGAGGGAGGCGTTGGAGACCCAGTACTTC.

The chain carries TRBV6-1 and TRBJ2-6, with D perhaps TRBD1 (5 bases). Per germline, CDR1 MNHNS and CDR2 SASEGT. The V and J ends lost 6 bases and 0 bases respectively, with 27 bases between them. The CDR3 runs to 21 residues. The CDR3 region has the DNA TGTGCCAGCAGCCCCACCGACAGAGCCCTTCTTCTAAGCTCTGGGGCCAACGTCCTGACTTTC. This sequence encodes CASSPTDRALLLSSGANVLTF.

The J gene is TRBJ2-1, the V gene TRBV29-1, with no clear D. Germline V CDR1 and CDR2: SQVTM, ANQGSEA. V was clipped by 5 bases and J by 14 bases, with 13 bases between them. This CDR3 contains 10 residues. CDR3 bases: TGCAGCGTTCGAGCCCATTTTGAGTTCTTC. Amino acids: CSVRAHFEFF.

This chain joins TRBV7-2 and TRBJ2-5; 10 bases are shared with TRBD2. The DNA end favors TRBJ2-7, so the J call may be wrong. Germline V gives CDR1 SGHTA, CDR2 FQGNSA. The CDR3 consists of 14 residues. The chain's CDR3 is CASSFTSGTYEQYF. The CDR3 bases are TGTGCCAGCAGCTTTACTAGCGGGACCTACGAGCAGTACTTC.

The V call is TRBV18, the J call TRBJ1-1; D is undetermined. V was cut by 3 bases and J by 1 base, with 9 bases left in between. Germline lookup yields CDR1 KGHSH and CDR2 LQKENI. The CDR3 is 14 residues long. In nucleotides, the CDR3 is TGTGCCAGCTCACCTATCTACTCGAACACTGAAGCTTTCTTT. Translation gives CASSPIYSNTEAFF.

A few counts support this clonotype. The V gene is TRBV9, the J gene TRBJ2-3; 7 positions match TRBD1. V shed 3 bases, J shed 2 bases, and the junction held 3 bases outside the gene matches. The CDR3 contains 14 residues. The germline V gene has CDR1 SGDLS and CDR2 YYNGEE. This CDR3 is CASSGGQATDTQYF. CDR3 DNA: TGTGCCAGCAGCGGTGGACAGGCCACAGATACGCAGTATTTT.

This clonotype was counted many times. The CDR3 is CSARDPTGGTMREQFF. CDR3 nucleotide sequence: TGCAGTGCTAGAGATCCCACAGGGGGAACGATGCGAGAGCAGTTCTTC. V gene TRBV20-1 combines with J gene TRBJ2-1, with TRBD1 identical over 8 bases. Germline V gene sequence: CDR1 DFQATT, CDR2 SNEGSKA (reference sequence). The CDR3 covers 16 residues. Unmatched junction bases numbered 14, after V lost 0 bases and J lost 10 bases.

This clonotype was recorded a few times. The chain employs TRBV20-1 and TRBJ2-1, with D uncertain. CDR3 size: 13 residues. CDR1 is DFQATT, CDR2 SNEGSKA, per germline (reference sequence). V lost 3 bases and J 2 bases, leaving 8 bases between the germline ends. CDR3 bases: TGCAGTGCTAGGACCAATACCTACAATGAGCAGTTCTTC. Residues: CSARTNTYNEQFF.

This rearrangement joins TRBV28 to TRBJ2-3; 9 bases are shared with TRBD1. This CDR3 region has 16 residues. The V gene end was trimmed by 9 bases and the J gene end by 2 bases; junction bases not matched to a gene: 12. Germline lookup yields CDR1 MDHEN and CDR2 SYDVKM. CDR3 loop: CASGRFDRGDTDTQYF. The CDR3 nucleotides are TGTGCCAGTGGTCGGTTTGACAGGGGGGACACAGATACGCAGTATTTT.

This chain links TRBV6-6 with TRBJ1-2; the match to TRBD1 covers 9 bases. Germline V gives CDR1 MNHNY, CDR2 SVGAGI (reference sequence). Trimming at V came to 7 bases and at J to 4 bases, leaving 7 bases not matched to a gene. This CDR3 has 14 amino acids. CDR3 DNA sequence: TGTGCCAGCAAAGGACAGGGGTTTGGCTATGGCTACACCTTC. It yields the protein CASKGQGFGYGYTF.

This clonotype was picked up a small number of times. The J gene is TRBJ2-1, the V gene TRBV10-3; 12 bases agree with TRBD2. The germline CDR1 and CDR2 sequences are ENHRY and SYGVKD. V shed 3 bases and J 7 bases; nucleotides not matched to a gene: 7. The CDR3 length is 16 residues. DNA of the CDR3: TGTGCCATCAGTGACTCTCTAGCGGGAGGGCAAAATGAGCAGTTCTTC. This translates into CAISDSLAGGQNEQFF.

The J gene is TRBJ2-5, the V gene TRBV6-2 or TRBV6-3, with TRBD2 matching 7 bases. J lost 0 bases, V lost 2 bases, and 12 bases had no gene match. This CDR3 is built from 18 residues. Germline CDR1 reads MNHEY; CDR2 reads SVGEGT. This CDR3 is CASSYTLNLADYQETQYF. The CDR3, as DNA: TGTGCCAGCAGTTACACCCTGAATCTAGCGGACTACCAAGAGACCCAGTACTTC.

The chain combines TRBV7-2 with TRBJ1-5; 8 bases agree with TRBD1. Trimming at V came to 5 bases and at J to 7 bases, leaving 13 bases not matched to a gene. The CDR3 has 16 amino acids. From germline, CDR1 is SGHTA and CDR2 FQGNSA. CDR3 sequence: CASSRTLQGGGQPQHF. CDR3 coding DNA: TGTGCCAGCAGCAGGACTTTACAGGGGGGAGGCCAGCCCCAGCATTTT.

This clonotype was counted a few times. The chain recombines TRBV14 with TRBJ2-4; no clear D gene. This CDR3 has 18 amino acids. Germline V gene data show CDR1 as SGHDN and CDR2 as FVKESK. Deletions cut 1 base from V and 3 bases from J, with 19 bases between. CDR3 in amino acids: CASSQAWPRRSGKNIQYF. CDR3 coding DNA: TGTGCCAGCAGCCAAGCTTGGCCCCGACGATCCGGCAAAAACATTCAGTACTTC.

This clonotype was seen a few times. The chain combines TRBV4-3 with TRBJ1-4; 7 positions match TRBD1. CDR3 size: 15 residues. J gave up 8 bases and V 1 base, and 7 bases lay outside the gene matches. CDR1 LGHNA and CDR2 YSLEER come from the germline V gene. CDR3 nucleotide sequence: TGCGCCAGCAGCCAAGGAAGGGGGCATATGGAAAAACTGTTTTTT. It translates to CASSQGRGHMEKLFF.

A few counts support this clonotype. CDR3 in amino acids: CASSSPPSEQFF. In nucleotides, the CDR3 is TGTGCCAGCAGCTCCCCCCCCAGTGAGCAGTTCTTC. V usage is TRBV7-8 and J usage is TRBJ2-1, with D unclear. Germline V gene data show CDR1 as SGHVS and CDR2 as FQNEAQ. The CDR3 totals 12 residues. With 4 bases removed from V and 9 bases from J, the gap between germline ends came to 10 bases.

The chain couples TRBV20-1 to TRBJ2-5, with 9 nucleotides matching TRBD2. Germline values: CDR1 DFQATT, CDR2 SNEGSKA (reference sequence). The CDR3 extends over 12 amino acids. J lost 4 bases, V lost 3 bases, and 0 bases had no gene match. The chain's CDR3 is CSARRGGETQYF. The CDR3, as DNA: TGCAGTGCTAGGCGGGGGGGAGAGACCCAGTACTTC.

This chain uses TRBV25-1 with TRBJ2-3, with D possibly matching TRBD2 (6 bases). CDR3 length: 15 residues. V lost 3 bases and J 4 bases, leaving 14 bases between the germline ends. Germline V CDR1 and CDR2: MGHDK, SYGVNS. The CDR3 protein is CASSDPRRVADTQYF. CDR3 sequence (DNA): TGTGCCAGCAGTGACCCTCGGAGGGTGGCAGATACGCAGTATTTT.

This clonotype was seen more than once but under ten times. The chain has TRBV3-1 and TRBJ1-1; D possibly corresponds to TRBD1 (5 bases). Germline values: CDR1 LGHDT, CDR2 YNNKEL (reference sequence). V shed 0 bases and J shed 8 bases, with 16 bases lying between them. The CDR3 is 15 residues long. CDR3 amino acids: CASSQDPYRTTEAFF. The CDR3 bases are TGTGCCAGCAGCCAAGATCCGTACAGGACCACCGAAGCTTTCTTT. Full variable domain (remainder filled in from reference TRBV3-1 and TRBJ1-1): DTAVSQTPKYLVTQMGNDKSIKCEQNLGHDTMYWYKQDSKKFLKIMFSYNNKELIINETVPNRFSPKSPDKAHLNLHINSLELGDSAVYFCASSQDPYRTTEAFFGQGTRLTVV.

The table lists this clonotype with a few counts. This sequence joins TRBV11-2 and TRBJ2-7, with D tentatively TRBD1 (6 bases). The V end was cut by 6 bases, the J end by 1 base, with 13 bases between. Germline values: CDR1 SGHAT, CDR2 FQNNGV. The CDR3 is 14 residues long. CDR3 in amino acids: CASSKIQGSYEQYF. CDR3 sequence (DNA): TGTGCCAGCAGTAAGATACAGGGTTCCTACGAGCAGTACTTC.

Ten or more counts support this clonotype. The rearrangement joins TRBV29-1 to TRBJ2-7; 8 positions agree with TRBD2. The CDR3 is 14 amino acids. Germline trimming cut 4 bases from V and 5 bases from J; bases unmatched to any gene: 10. From germline, CDR1 is SQVTM and CDR2 ANQGSEA. In DNA form, the CDR3 reads TGCAGCGTTGCTAGCGGGTCTGGTGGAGACGAGCAGTACTTC. This codes for CSVASGSGGDEQYF.

This clonotype was recorded at least ten times. The V gene is TRBV7-2, the J gene TRBJ2-2; 9 bases are shared with TRBD2. CDR3 length equals 17 residues. Per germline, CDR1 SGHTA and CDR2 FQGNSA. Trimming removed 5 bases from V and 5 bases from J; junction bases left unmatched: 12. CDR3 sequence (DNA): TGTGCCAGCAGCCCAAGGACTGGAGCGGGAGGTACCGGGGAGCTGTTTTTT. Encoded protein: CASSPRTGAGGTGELFF. Using reference TRBV7-2 and TRBJ2-2 for the parts outside the CDR3, the full variable domain is GAGVSQSPSNKVTEKGKDVELRCDPISGHTALYWYRQSLGQGLEFLIYFQGNSAPDKSGLPSDRFSAERTGGSVSTLTIQRTQQEDSAVYLCASSPRTGAGGTGELFFGEGSRLTVL.

V and J are TRBV28 and TRBJ2-5; TRBD1 matches 8 bases. With V trimmed by 6 bases and J by 4 bases, 7 bases remained unmatched. This CDR3 region has 14 residues. Per germline, CDR1 MDHEN and CDR2 SYDVKM. DNA of the CDR3: TGTGCCAGCAGCTATCCCAGGGGGCTAGAGACCCAGTACTTC. Protein product: CASSYPRGLETQYF.

The chain couples TRBV20-1 to TRBJ1-3; D perhaps matches TRBD1 (5 bases). V shed 6 bases and J shed 3 bases, with 15 bases lying between them. The CDR3 consists of 14 residues. Germline V gives CDR1 DFQATT, CDR2 SNEGSKA (reference sequence). CDR3 DNA sequence: TGCAGTGCCACCGGAGTGGGGCTTGGAAACACCATATATTTT. The encoded protein is CSATGVGLGNTIYF.

This clonotype turned up a few times. The chain couples TRBV7-3 to TRBJ2-5; tentatively, D is TRBD2 (6 bases). Germline V CDR1 and CDR2: SGHTA, FQGTGA. Trimming removed 5 bases at V and 7 bases at J, with 17 bases between. The CDR3 loop spans 14 amino acids. CDR3 nucleotide sequence: TGTGCCAGCAGCCCTCTATCGAGCGGGTCGACCCAGTACTTC. The encoded protein is CASSPLSSGSTQYF. The full variable domain, its missing parts supplied by reference TRBV7-3 and TRBJ2-5, is GAGVSQTPSNKVTEKGKYVELRCDPISGHTALYWYRQSLGQGPEFLIYFQGTGAADDSGLPNDRFFAVRPEGSVSTLKIQRTERGDSAVYLCASSPLSSGSTQYFGPGTRLLVL.

Worth noting for this clonotype: A read error is possible here, since a much larger clone lies one base away. The rearrangement links TRBV18 to TRBJ2-2; D is ambiguous. The germline V gene has CDR1 KGHSH and CDR2 LQKENI. The CDR3 has 17 residues. The CDR3, as DNA: TGTGCCGGCTCACCGAAGAGTCTGGCAGGGAACACCGGGGAGCTGTTTTTT. It encodes CAGSPKSLAGNTGELFF.

The rearrangement links TRBV4-3 to TRBJ2-5; the D gene is possibly TRBD1 (5 bases). Trimming pared 1 base from V and 0 bases from J, leaving 12 bases between. The V gene's germline CDR1 is LGHNA and CDR2 YSLEER. The CDR3 spans 16 residues. The CDR3 sequence: CASSQGIQGYQETQYF. CDR3 nucleotides: TGCGCCAGCAGCCAAGGAATCCAGGGTTACCAAGAGACCCAGTACTTC.

This clonotype was recorded a few times. The chain carries TRBV18 and TRBJ2-5; 10 nucleotides agree with TRBD2. Gene TRBJ2-1 matches the end of the DNA better, so the J call may be wrong. CDR1 is KGHSH and CDR2 is LQKENI in the germline V gene. The CDR3 length is 14 residues. The CDR3 is CASSYGLAEDEQFF. CDR3 nucleotides: TGTGCCAGCTCATACGGACTAGCGGAGGATGAGCAGTTCTTC.

This clonotype was counted between two and nine times. This chain uses TRBV7-6 with TRBJ2-3; D ambiguous. The length of the CDR3 is 15 residues. Germline V gives CDR1 SGHVS, CDR2 FNYEAQ. V was trimmed by 5 bases and J by 7 bases, leaving 19 bases between them. The CDR3 coding sequence is TGTGCCAGCAGCCCCGATATTCTTGGTGGCAATACGCAGTATTTT. It codes for CASSPDILGGNTQYF.